This TCR beta chain was identified during a study of shared clonotypes between healthy human individuals (dated by TCRdb to the early 2020s). About the study as a whole: A few men and two women, aged 18 to 49 years, made up the cohort. To increase sequencing depth and limit assay-specific biases, different laboratories used diverse techniques to prepare libraries and sequence TCR repertoires. To estimate repertoire size and how much clonotype sharing occurs between individuals, the study deeply sequenced the blood TCR repertoires of several healthy adults. Between about 0.94 and 8.9 billion PBMCs per donor were obtained by leukapheresis. For each donor, CD4 naive and CD4 memory were each run on three plates, CD8 naive on two plates, and CD8 memory on one plate.

Healthy HIV-negative adults with no recently reported acute infections or vaccinations were included as donors. Every donor was a Caucasian adult living in Nashville, Tennessee, USA. Magnetic negative selection was used to enrich CD4+ T cells, after which naive cells were positively selected on CD45RA and the negative fraction became the memory subset. After blood collection by leukapheresis, PBMCs were isolated using Ficoll-Histopaque density gradient centrifugation and then cryopreserved in the vapor phase of liquid nitrogen. Analytical flow cytometry was used to check the purity and quantity of every magnetically sorted T cell population. Genomic DNA was isolated from each sorted fraction and quantified by UV absorbance on a Nanodrop 2000c. V was cut back by 0 bases and J by 5 bases, leaving a gap of 8 bases between them. CDR1 and CDR2 are drawn from the germline V gene: SGHRS, YFSETQ. The CDR3 goes from the cysteine to the phenylalanine over 13 residues. The sequence is cut down to CDR3 DNA, 39 bases in frame from base 1.

Findings and caveats that apply to the study as a whole: Sampling was limited to blood, and TCR repertoires in tissue likely differ from TCR repertoires in blood. Rarefaction of sorted-subset datasets indicated incomplete sequencing despite the large sequencing depth. The genetic and exposure-history diversity represented was limited by the small number of donors. Pairwise subsampling led to the expectation that sequencing depth would affect the degree of clonotype sharing among donors. When a handful of donors were compared, the shared fraction of clonotypes was around 4.6% for naive CD4, approximately 3.5% for naive CD8, roughly 2.5% for memory CD4, and 0.35% to 0.4% for memory CD8. Higher generation probabilities were observed for clonotypes shared by all four sorted-subset donors than for non-shared clonotypes. Naive subsets generally had larger estimated clonotype richness than memory subsets did.

About this clone: Its antigen is currently not known. Within one base of it there is no much larger clone, and no base qualities were kept. Other DNA sequences within the sample encode an identical CDR3.

Using the deep immunoSEQ assay, TCR CDR3 regions were amplified from genomic DNA by multiplex PCR. Extracted genomic DNA from each cell subset was distributed evenly across all wells of several immunoSEQ 96-well plates, and each plate was treated as a replicate. For sorted subsets, each replicate PCR was loaded with 200 ng genomic DNA, equivalent to 30,000 or so T cell genomes. Purified libraries were quantified with a Qubit 3.0 fluorometer, sized on a Bioanalyzer 2100, and re-quantified with the KAPA Library Quantification kit. A separate single-read 150-cycle Illumina NextSeq 550 flow cell was used to sequence each immunoSEQ 96-well plate. For the original study's pipeline: The immunoSEQ output contained only junctional sequences without quality scores, so filtering could not match that applied to full-length reads. Sequences were annotated with PyIR, a Python wrapper for IgBLAST v1.9, using IMGT germline references to assign V/J genes and CDR3. Reads were filtered out if the reads had weak V/J assignments (E-value above 1e-6), no CDR3, stop codons, out-of-frame junctions, or ambiguous translated residues. V3J clonotypes were defined by identical inferred V gene, J gene, and CDR3 amino acid sequence. Percentage overlap between repertoires was calculated by dividing the number of shared unique clonotypes by the size of the smaller repertoire. RTK rarefaction, the Chao1 estimator, and Recon v2.1 estimates of unobserved clonotypes were used to assess repertoire richness. Generation probabilities for all TCRbeta clonotypes obtained by the gDNA method from a handful of donors were computed using OLGA. TCRdb re-hosts the immuneACCESS table, in-frame sequences only. Its copies lack some clones; in the studies checked, an unresolved V gene accounts for under half of them, and the cause for the rest is not known. V and J calls and clone size are given by that table; D and trimming were obtained from the DNA. In this sample the table shows 2 million to 2.5 million clones, about 92% of which occur a single time. The ten largest account for 0.3% to 0.4% of the sample.

This TCR was recovered from a man aged 18 to 35 in good health. Some clones in this sample may be carry-over from other donors' samples. Specimen: naive CD4+ T cells from PBMCs. The intended sense of this specimen's cell subset or site label: CD45RA+ positively selected. The V gene is TRBV5-1 and the J gene is TRBJ1-1; the D gene remains uncertain. The CDR3 reads CASSLGGFTEAFF. The nucleotide sequence reads TGCGCCAGCAGCTTGGGCGGGTTTACTGAAGCTTTCTTT.